The entry that follows covers one T cell receptor (beta chain) sequence. Its antigen is undetermined. The CDR3 runs 14 residues. Germline values: CDR1 SGHTA, CDR2 FQGNSA. V gave up 1 base and J gave up 7 bases, with 11 bases separating them. This sample was included in a study of CD8 T cell repertoires and HIV-1 epitope variants. Libraries were prepared by immunoSEQ multiplex PCR; TCRdb keeps only in-frame clonotypes and omits some of them. The table has fewer than 7,000 clones, about 67% seen once; the top ten hold approximately 42%. V is TRBV7-2 and J is TRBJ2-4; D gene uncertain. The receptor was isolated from a male donor with HIV. Sequencing input: cultured CD8+ T cells derived from PBMCs. The CDR3 nucleotides are TGTGCCAGCAGCTTAGTTGGGTCCAGGAACATTCAGTACTTC. Translating gives CASSLVGSRNIQYF.